This T cell receptor (beta chain) was documented in a study of T cells in localized non-small cell lung cancer. The study's findings and limits: Adjacent uninvolved lung had the highest clonality, suggesting focused antigen responses. Multi-region tumor sequencing was not done, so intratumor heterogeneity could not be excluded. Detection in adjacent lung was observed for a median around 50 of the top 100 tumor clones.

Remarks on this clone: Its antigen is still unknown.

TCRdb's copy holds only in-frame clones and misses some; the assay was immunoSEQ multiplex PCR. This sample carries around 33,000 clones, 70% to 90% of them seen once, and the ten largest clones take approximately 7.2%. The clonotype was recovered from a woman aged 35 to 70 with stage I lung adenocarcinoma. Sequenced material: peripheral blood, taken before any cancer treatment.

This chain's CDR3 is CASSSARQGVREKLFF. DNA for the CDR3: TGCGCCAGCAGCTCCGCCAGACAGGGAGTAAGGGAAAAACTGTTTTTT. This sequence joins TRBV5-1 and TRBJ1-4, with 7 bases lining up with TRBD1. From germline, CDR1 is SGHRS and CDR2 YFSETQ. V was pared by 3 bases and J by 8 bases, with 13 bases of the junction left unmatched. This CDR3 spans 16 amino acids.